This T cell receptor beta chain derives from a study of regulatory T cells in long-lasting Graves disease. Across the whole study: The study enrolled newly diagnosed Graves' patients on antithyroid drugs under 3 months.

Per the germline V gene, CDR1 is SGHAT and CDR2 is FQDESV (reference sequence). The length of the CDR3 is 12 residues. Trimming cost V 9 bases and J 7 bases; bases outside gene matches: 8. Libraries of TCR beta came from iRepertoire HTBI primers plus Arm-PCR of CDR3 regions. TCRdb reanalysed the multiplex PCR reads using MiXCR and keeps one entry per CDR3 protein. This table holds hundreds of thousands of distinct CDR3 sequences, 15% to 20% found once. Regarding time point: newly diagnosed GD, antithyroid drugs for less than 3 months. PBMC-extracted RNA yielded the TCR library. Findings of the study overall: Persistent Graves' patients possessed reduced TCR diversity relative to recently diagnosed ones.

As for this clonotype: The antigen is not known.

The same sample was also used in a study of T cells in Graves' hyperthyroidism and ophthalmopathy.

The source material was peripheral blood mononuclear cells (PBMCs), sampled at new diagnosis, from a patient treated with antithyroid drugs. The chain couples TRBV11-1 to TRBJ1-2; 7 bases align to TRBD1. The TCR comes from a woman aged 35-65 years with Graves disease. As DNA, the CDR3 is TGTGCCAGTAGTATCCAGGGGGGTGGCTACACCTTC. Its translation: CASSIQGGGYTF.